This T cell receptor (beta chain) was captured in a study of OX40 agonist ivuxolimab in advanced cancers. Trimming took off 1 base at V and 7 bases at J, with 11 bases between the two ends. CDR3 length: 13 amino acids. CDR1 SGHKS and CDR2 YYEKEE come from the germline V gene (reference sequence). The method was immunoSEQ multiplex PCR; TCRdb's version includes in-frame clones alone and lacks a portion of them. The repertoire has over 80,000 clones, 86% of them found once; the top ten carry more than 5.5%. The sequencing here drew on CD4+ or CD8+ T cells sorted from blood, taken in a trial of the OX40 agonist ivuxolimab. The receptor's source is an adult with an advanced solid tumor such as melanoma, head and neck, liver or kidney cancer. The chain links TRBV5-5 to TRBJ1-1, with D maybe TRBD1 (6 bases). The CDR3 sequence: CASSLFIQGEAFF. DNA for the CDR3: TGTGCCAGCAGCTTGTTTATACAGGGTGAAGCTTTCTTT.